Below are 4 T cell receptor beta chains sequenced from a single sample in a study of blood T cell repertoires in COVID-19. Data came from immunoSEQ multiplex PCR; TCRdb stores just in-frame clones and leaves some out. The table shows 300,000 to 350,000 clones, with 85% to 90% occurring only once. Sequenced material: peripheral blood. Receptors originate from a woman aged 45-59 years with COVID-19, enrolled during active disease.

This chain links TRBV19 with TRBJ2-7; D call uncertain. The CDR3 has 13 amino acids. CDR1 and CDR2 (germline): LNHDA, SQIVND (reference sequence). V was pared by 5 bases and J by 3 bases, with 11 bases between. CDR3 residues: CASSSRLFYEQYF. In DNA, the CDR3 is TGTGCCAGTAGTTCGAGACTCTTCTACGAGCAGTACTTC.

V usage is TRBV24-1 and J usage is TRBJ1-1; perhaps TRBD1 as D (5 bases). Germline lookup yields CDR1 KGHDR and CDR2 SFDVKD. The CDR3 contains 15 residues. Trimming pared 6 bases from V and 1 base from J, leaving 14 bases between. In DNA, the CDR3 is TGTGCCACCAGTCCTGGGAGGGGCAGGAACACTGAAGCTTTCTTT. Amino acid sequence: CATSPGRGRNTEAFF.

V is TRBV6-2 or TRBV6-3 and J is TRBJ2-3; perhaps TRBD1 as D (6 bases). This CDR3 region has 16 residues. CDR1 is MNHEY and CDR2 is SVGEGT in the germline V gene. V lost 5 bases and J 2 bases, leaving 17 bases between the germline ends. The CDR3 is CASSDLRDIYTDTQYF. DNA for the CDR3: TGTGCCAGCAGTGACCTCCGGGACATTTACACAGATACGCAGTATTTT.

This clone has more than one count but fewer than ten. The CDR3 DNA reads as TGTGCCAGCAGCTGGAGGACAGGGGAAGCTTTCTTT. Its translation is CASSWRTGEAFF. V usage is TRBV5-6 and J usage is TRBJ1-1; 8 bases are a match to TRBD1. J gave up 8 bases and V 3 bases, and 3 bases lay outside the gene matches. There are 12 residues in the CDR3. Germline CDR1 is SGHDT and CDR2 is YYEEEE.